The 23 T cell receptor beta chains presented below share a single source sample, sequenced in a study of shared clonotypes between healthy human individuals. Assay: immunoSEQ multiplex PCR; the TCRdb copy retains only in-frame clones and omits some. This table has about a million clones, approximately 80% appearing once. The sample taken for sequencing was memory CD4+ T cells from PBMCs. The subset is: CD45RA-negative fraction. The receptors stem from a man between 18 and 29 years old in good health. Some clones in this sample may be carry-over from other donors' samples.

The chain joins TRBV7-8 to TRBJ1-1, with 8 positions matching TRBD1. Per germline, CDR1 SGHVS and CDR2 FQNEAQ. V trimming: 1 base; J trimming: 12 bases; junction bases outside the gene matches: 7. CDR3 size: 13 residues. CDR3: CASSLERTGITFF. In nucleotides, the CDR3 is TGTGCCAGCAGCTTAGAGCGGACAGGGATAACTTTCTTT.

The chain links TRBV7-2 to TRBJ1-5; D perhaps matches TRBD1 (6 bases). This CDR3 is 16 amino acids long. V gave up 5 bases and J gave up 0 bases, with 14 bases separating them. Germline V CDR1 and CDR2: SGHTA, FQGNSA. Written as DNA, the CDR3 is TGTGCCAGCAGCCCTAGCAGGGGATATAGCAATCAGCCCCAGCATTTT. This gives the protein CASSPSRGYSNQPQHF.

V gene TRBV25-1 combines with J gene TRBJ2-5; 10 bases match TRBD1. The CDR3 consists of 14 residues. V was clipped by 4 bases and J by 4 bases; unmatched bases: 3. CDR1 is MGHDK, CDR2 SYGVNS, per germline. DNA for the CDR3: TGTGCCAGCAGTGTACGGGACAGGGGAGAGACCCAGTACTTC. Its protein product is CASSVRDRGETQYF.

In the case of this clone: This sample also contains other DNA sequences that code for the same CDR3. The chain uses TRBV6-5 and TRBJ1-1; the D gene is possibly TRBD1 (5 bases). V lost 1 base and J lost 4, with 13 bases in between. The germline CDR1 and CDR2 sequences are MNHEY and SVGAGI. There are 15 residues in the CDR3. The CDR3 loop reads CASSYLGVVGTEAFF. The CDR3 DNA reads TGTGCCAGCAGTTACTTGGGGGTTGTGGGCACTGAAGCTTTCTTT.

This rearrangement joins TRBV27 to TRBJ2-7, with 8 nucleotides matching TRBD2. The CDR3 runs 15 residues. Trimming cost V 8 bases and J 0 bases; bases outside gene matches: 9. Germline CDR1 MNHEY, CDR2 SMNVEV (reference sequence). The CDR3 is CASGGPGTSSYEQYF. In DNA form, the CDR3 reads TGTGCCAGCGGGGGACCGGGGACTAGCTCCTACGAGCAGTACTTC.

The chain combines TRBV12-5 with TRBJ2-3; D gene uncertain. Between the trimmed V and J ends, which lost 5 bases and 2 bases, there was a span of 8 bases. Per germline, CDR1 LGHNT and CDR2 FRNRAP. CDR3 length: 13 residues. CDR3 region: CASGGQNTDTQYF. CDR3 sequence (DNA): TGTGCTAGTGGTGGGCAGAACACAGATACGCAGTATTTT.

This clone turned up a few times. The rearrangement links TRBV28 to TRBJ2-7, with 14 nucleotides matching TRBD2. V dropped 4 bases and J dropped 3; count of bases not matched to a gene: 8. Germline values: CDR1 MDHEN, CDR2 SYDVKM. The CDR3 runs to 17 residues. CDR3 DNA sequence: TGTGCCAGCAGTTCTAAACTCGGACTAGCGGGAGGCTACGAGCAGTACTTC. It yields the protein CASSSKLGLAGGYEQYF. The entire variable domain, with the rest obtained from reference TRBV28 and TRBJ2-7, is as follows: DVKVTQSSRYLVKRTGEKVFLECVQDMDHENMFWYRQDPGLGLRLIYFSYDVKMKEKGDIPEGYSVSREKKERFSLILESASTNQTSMYLCASSSKLGLAGGYEQYFGPGTRLTVT.

This clone was seen once. The rearrangement uses TRBV21-1 and TRBJ2-1; the D call TRBD2 from the table was never checked on the DNA. TRBV21-1 is a pseudogene locus. CDR3 size: 14 residues. The CDR3 nucleotides read TGTGCCAGCATCCCGACCGGGACTATCACTGAGCAGTTCTTC. Protein: CASIPTGTITEQFF.

The chain employs TRBV6-1 and TRBJ2-7, with a possible D match to TRBD1 (5 bases). There are 14 residues in the CDR3. Germline V gene sequence: CDR1 MNHNS, CDR2 SASEGT. Trimming shortened V by 6 bases and J by 4 bases, and 16 bases separated the two germline ends. The CDR3 protein is CASRNLGEGYEQYF. In DNA form, the CDR3 reads TGTGCCAGCAGAAACTTAGGGGAAGGATACGAGCAGTACTTC.

The J gene is TRBJ2-1, the V gene TRBV7-9; D is ambiguous. The V end lost 2 bases, the J end lost 6 bases, and 14 bases lay between the germline ends. The CDR3 contains 15 residues. Germline values: CDR1 SEHNR, CDR2 FQNEAQ (reference sequence). The CDR3 bases are TGTGCCAGCAGCTTACCTCGACGGATGGGCAATGAGCAGTTCTTC. It is translated as CASSLPRRMGNEQFF.

The chain couples TRBV25-1 to TRBJ2-2; tentatively, D is TRBD1 (6 bases). CDR1 is MGHDK and CDR2 is SYGVNS in the germline V gene. CDR3 length: 12 amino acids. The V and J ends lost 5 bases and 5 bases respectively, with 6 bases between them. The CDR3 DNA is TGTGCCAGCAGTAGGGGGACCGGGGAGCTGTTTTTT. It codes for CASSRGTGELFF.

This clone came up a few times. The chain carries TRBV10-3 and TRBJ2-3; perhaps TRBD2 as D (6 bases). Trimming pared 5 bases from V and 2 bases from J, leaving 11 bases between. The length of the CDR3 is 14 residues. The germline CDR1 and CDR2 sequences are ENHRY and SYGVKD. The CDR3 sequence is CAISSGLATDTQYF. The CDR3 region has the DNA TGTGCCATCAGTTCGGGACTTGCCACAGATACGCAGTATTTT.

The chain carries TRBV16 and TRBJ1-1, with D tentatively TRBD1 (5 bases). The CDR3 sequence is 14 residues long. In germline, CDR1 is KGHSY, CDR2 FQNENV. Trimming shortened V by 4 bases and J by 1 base, and 10 bases separated the two germline ends. For the CDR3, the DNA is TGTGCCAGCAGCCTTACAACAGGGAACACTGAAGCTTTCTTT. Its protein product is CASSLTTGNTEAFF.

About this clone: A much larger clone differs from this one at a single base, so this may be a read error. Within the sample, other DNA sequences also encode this same CDR3. The chain combines TRBV7-8 with TRBJ2-7; TRBD2 agrees at 8 bases. The CDR3 is 18 amino acids. Germline CDR1 reads SGHVS; CDR2 reads FQNEAQ. CDR3 DNA: TGTGCCAGCAGCTTTTTAGCGGGACGAAGCCTAGGGAACTACGAGCAGTACTTT. As protein: CASSFLAGRSLGNYEQYF. Complete variable domain (other parts from reference TRBV7-8 and TRBJ2-7): GAGVSQSPRYKVAKRGQDVALRCDPISGHVSLFWYQQALGQGPEFLTYFQNEAQLDKSGLPSDRFFAERPEGSVSTLKIQRTQQEDSAVYLCASSFLAGRSLGNYEQYFGPGTRLTVT.

This CDR3 is CASSPHMNTGELFF. CDR3 DNA sequence: TGTGCCAGCAGCCCACACATGAACACCGGGGAGCTGTTTTTT. The chain has TRBV7-3 and TRBJ2-2; D is undetermined. Trimming shortened V by 5 bases and J by 1 base, and 8 bases separated the two germline ends. CDR1 is SGHTA, CDR2 FQGTGA, per germline. This CDR3 is 14 amino acids long.

The chain is built from TRBV5-1 and TRBJ2-5, with D possibly called TRBD1 or TRBD2 (6 bases each). The CDR3 is 15 residues long. Germline V gives CDR1 SGHRS, CDR2 YFSETQ. Between the trimmed V and J ends, which lost 4 bases and 1 base, there was a span of 14 bases. CDR3 amino acids: CASSPGGGGQETQYF. The CDR3 bases are TGCGCCAGCAGCCCAGGTGGAGGGGGCCAAGAGACCCAGTACTTC. Full variable domain (outside the CDR3, taken from reference TRBV5-1 and TRBJ2-5): KAGVTQTPRYLIKTRGQQVTLSCSPISGHRSVSWYQQTPGQGLQFLFEYFSETQRNKGNFPGRFSGRQFSNSRSEMNVSTLELGDSALYLCASSPGGGGQETQYFGPGTRLLVL.

The chain employs TRBV2 and TRBJ2-7; TRBD2 matches at 9 bases. CDR3 size: 14 residues. Germline CDR1 SNHLY, CDR2 FYNNEI. J was trimmed by 6 bases and V by 5 bases; bases with no gene match: 8. CDR3 nucleotide sequence: TGTGCCAGCAGTAGAGGGGGGGGACTAGCCGAGCAGTACTTC. Translation: CASSRGGGLAEQYF. Variable domain in full (rest from reference TRBV2 and TRBJ2-7): EPEVTQTPSHQVTQMGQEVILRCVPISNHLYFYWYRQILGQKVEFLVSFYNNEISEKSEIFDDQFSVERPDGSNFTLKIRSTKLEDSAMYFCASSRGGGLAEQYFGPGTRLTVT.

This clone was counted only a few times. The chain joins TRBV30 to TRBJ1-1; a weak D match, TRBD1 (5 bases). Germline V lookup: CDR1 GTSNPN, CDR2 SVGIG (reference sequence). Trimming cost V 5 bases and J 6 bases, with 19 bases left between them. This CDR3 comprises 14 residues. CDR3 nucleotide sequence: TGTGCCTGGGCCGAAGGGGCAGGGAGAGCTGAAGCTTTCTTT. It specifies CAWAEGAGRAEAFF. Variable domain in full (rest from reference TRBV30 and TRBJ1-1): SQTIHQWPATLVQPVGSPLSLECTVEGTSNPNLYWYRQAAGRGLQLLFYSVGIGQISSEVPQNLSASRPQDRQFILSSKKLLLSDSGFYLCAWAEGAGRAEAFFGQGTRLTVV.

V and J are TRBV25-1 and TRBJ1-1; D not resolved. The CDR3 sequence is 13 residues long. Germline CDR1 and CDR2: MGHDK and SYGVNS. Deletions cut 3 bases from V and 10 bases from J, with 15 bases between. CDR3 bases: TGTGCCAGCAGTGAGATCCCCTATCGTGGAGCTTTCTTT. It yields the protein CASSEIPYRGAFF. The complete variable domain, with remaining parts taken from reference TRBV25-1 and TRBJ1-1, reads EADIYQTPRYLVIGTGKKITLECSQTMGHDKMYWYQQDPGMELHLIHYSYGVNSTEKGDLSSESTVSRIRTEHFPLTLESARPSHTSQYLCASSEIPYRGAFFGQGTRLTVV.

The gene calls are TRBV7-9 and TRBJ2-5; D gene unclear. Germline loops: CDR1 SEHNR, CDR2 FQNEAQ (reference sequence). The V and J ends lost 0 bases and 5 bases respectively, with 13 bases between them. The CDR3 is 15 amino acids. The CDR3 DNA reads TGTGCCAGCAGCTTAGCCTACCAAAAAGGGGAGACCCAGTACTTC. Encoded protein: CASSLAYQKGETQYF.

The chain joins TRBV10-3 to TRBJ2-3; 9 nucleotides match TRBD2. The junction had 6 bases not matched to a gene; V was cut back by 11 bases and J by 0 bases. Germline loops: CDR1 ENHRY, CDR2 SYGVKD. This CDR3 is 14 amino acids long. CDR3 bases: TGTGCCGTCCGACTAGCGGCTAGCACAGATACGCAGTATTTT. This gives the protein CAVRLAASTDTQYF.

The CDR3 sequence: CASSFQTGGATQYF. The CDR3 nucleotides are TGCGCCAGCAGCTTCCAAACAGGGGGCGCGACCCAGTACTTC. The chain is built from TRBV5-1 and TRBJ2-5; 9 bases match TRBD1. From germline, CDR1 is SGHRS and CDR2 YFSETQ. The V gene end was trimmed by 2 bases and the J gene end by 7 bases; junction bases not matched to a gene: 6. The CDR3 runs 14 residues.

This clone was counted between two and nine times. V gene TRBV19 combines with J gene TRBJ1-5; D remains ambiguous. The V gene's germline CDR1 is LNHDA and CDR2 SQIVND (reference sequence). This CDR3 region has 13 residues. V lost 0 bases, J lost 5 bases, and 5 bases lay in between. In nucleotides, the CDR3 is TGTGCCAGTAGTATAGACCCAGATCAGCCCCAGCATTTT. Its translation: CASSIDPDQPQHF.